This TCR beta chain was profiled in a study of molecular identifiers for immune sequencing clone quantification. This clonotype was counted at least ten times. Its antigen remains unknown. At one end the junction does not follow the germline gene, possibly because of a read error. This CDR3 region has 15 residues. Germline CDR1 reads PRHDT; CDR2 reads FYEKMQ (reference sequence). General study results and limits: More than 99% of effector molecules, versus under 1% of naive-cell molecules, belonged to clones above 20 RNA copies.

TCRdb fed the PCR reads into MiXCR, producing one record per CDR3 protein. Of roughly 100,000 distinct CDR3 sequences in the sample, 30% to 35% were seen once. Naive CD8 T cells were sorted, and the gate applied was CD8+CD4-CCR7+CD45RA+. This chain joins TRBV13 and TRBJ2-1, with 7 nucleotides matching TRBD2. The receptor comes from a human donor in good health. Some libraries in this study had Jurkat cell RNA spiked in. What was sequenced was naive CD8+ T cells from blood, with Jurkat cell RNA spiked in. Documented subset: FACS-sorted CD8+CD4-CCR7+CD45RA+ naive T cells. The chain's CDR3 is CASSLGSGTYNEQFF. CDR3 bases: TGTGCCAGCAGCCTAGGGAGCGGGACCTACAATGAGCAGTTCTTC.